The 31 T cell receptor beta chains in this list originate from one sample, sequenced in a study of Graves' ophthalmopathy and Graves' hyperthyroidism. RNA transcripts were the source from which TCR beta CDR3 regions were amplified. Following a first-round RT-PCR that used HTBI primers, a second-round multiplex PCR was carried out. TCRdb redid the calling of the multiplex PCR reads with MiXCR, one entry per CDR3 protein. The table lists hundreds of thousands of distinct CDR3 sequences, around 50% of them singletons, with about 45% in the top ten. The sequenced sample consisted of peripheral blood. The receptors originated from an adult man with Graves' ophthalmopathy.

The chain uses TRBV5-1 and TRBJ2-7, with TRBD1 matching 7 bases. The CDR3 runs to 14 residues. The V segment lost 4 bases and the J segment 6 bases; nucleotides outside the gene matches: 10. Germline lookup yields CDR1 SGHRS and CDR2 YFSETQ. The CDR3 DNA is TGCGCCAGCAGCCCAGGGGGACGGCTCCCCGAGCAGTACTTC. This codes for CASSPGGRLPEQYF.

This clonotype was counted ten times or more. The chain employs TRBV20-1 and TRBJ1-6; D might be TRBD1 (6 bases). Germline lookup yields CDR1 DFQATT and CDR2 SNEGSKA (reference sequence). The CDR3 loop spans 15 amino acids. Trimming took off 1 base at V and 5 bases at J, with 12 bases between the two ends. CDR3 residues: CSARGIDRNNSPLHF. The CDR3 bases are TGCAGTGCTAGAGGCATAGACAGGAATAATTCACCCCTCCACTTT.

The chain uses TRBV9 and TRBJ1-2; D is ambiguous. Trimming left V 0 bases short and J 3 bases short, with 6 bases between. The germline V gene has CDR1 SGDLS and CDR2 YYNGEE. This CDR3 comprises 13 residues. CDR3 in DNA: TGTGCCAGCAGCGTAGCGGCAGACTATGGCTACACCTTC. Protein product: CASSVAADYGYTF.

This clonotype was counted between two and nine times. The V gene is TRBV7-6, the J gene TRBJ2-7; 12 bases line up with TRBD2. The V gene end was trimmed by 6 bases and the J gene end by 7 bases; junction bases not matched to a gene: 19. Germline CDR1 reads SGHVS; CDR2 reads FNYEAQ. This CDR3 spans 18 amino acids. The CDR3 here is CASSLGPALAGGAREQYF. The CDR3 DNA reads TGTGCCAGCAGTCTAGGCCCCGCACTAGCGGGGGGCGCTAGGGAGCAGTACTTC.

This clonotype was counted a few times. The rearrangement uses TRBV7-2 and TRBJ2-7; a possible D gene is TRBD2 (6 bases). Germline values: CDR1 SGHTA, CDR2 FQGNSA. Trimming cost V 2 bases and J 2 bases, with 7 bases left between them. The CDR3 extends over 13 amino acids. The chain's CDR3 is CASSLPGAYEQYF. The CDR3 region has the DNA TGTGCCAGCAGCTTACCGGGGGCCTACGAGCAGTACTTC.

The chain couples TRBV14 to TRBJ2-7; maybe TRBD1 (6 bases). Deletions cut 1 base from V and 9 bases from J, with 28 bases between. The CDR3 sequence is 18 residues long. Germline lookup yields CDR1 SGHDN and CDR2 FVKESK. In nucleotides, the CDR3 is TGTGCCAGCAGCCAAGGGGGTTTGGACAGAACGACCGTAAATGCGCAGTACTTC. It yields the protein CASSQGGLDRTTVNAQYF.

This clonotype was observed many times. This chain uses TRBV5-5 with TRBJ1-6; D uncertain. The V gene lost 4 bases and the J gene lost 13 bases, with 15 bases spanning the gap. CDR1 is SGHKS, CDR2 YYEKEE, per germline (reference sequence). This CDR3 region has 13 residues. CDR3: CASSATAQAPLHF. Written as DNA, the CDR3 is TGTGCCAGCAGCGCAACAGCGCAGGCGCCCCTCCACTTT.

The chain has TRBV10-3 and TRBJ2-7; 8 positions agree with TRBD2. This CDR3 region has 14 residues. Germline V lookup: CDR1 ENHRY, CDR2 SYGVKD. V gave up 10 bases and J gave up 1 base; unmatched junction bases: 9. The CDR3 bases are TGTGCCAGCAGGAAAATAGCGGGGTCCTACGAGCAGTACTTC. Its translation is CASRKIAGSYEQYF.

This sequence joins TRBV9 and TRBJ2-7, with D tentatively TRBD2 (5 bases). V was pared by 4 bases and J by 3 bases, with 23 bases between. This CDR3 contains 17 residues. Per germline, CDR1 SGDLS and CDR2 YYNGEE. The CDR3 DNA sequence: TGTGCCAGCAGCCAAAGCGGCAACCCCTGGGTGAGCTACGAGCAGTACTTC. This codes for CASSQSGNPWVSYEQYF.

The genes are TRBV20-1 and TRBJ2-2; no reliable D call. The germline V and J ends were trimmed by 1 base and 1 base, with 10 bases remaining between them. Germline values: CDR1 DFQATT, CDR2 SNEGSKA (reference sequence). CDR3 size: 15 residues. The CDR3 loop is CSARGARQNTGELFF. The CDR3 region has the DNA TGCAGTGCTAGAGGCGCTAGACAGAACACCGGGGAGCTGTTTTTT.

This clonotype was counted only a few times. V is TRBV19 and J is TRBJ1-4; 9 bases line up with TRBD1. V shed 4 bases and J 6 bases; nucleotides not matched to a gene: 3. Germline-derived CDR1 and CDR2 are LNHDA and SQIVND (reference sequence). There are 14 residues in the CDR3. CDR3 nucleotides: TGTGCCAGTAGTAACCGGGACAGGGATGAAAAACTGTTTTTT. It encodes CASSNRDRDEKLFF.

V and J are TRBV9 and TRBJ2-5, with D possibly TRBD2 on 6 matching bases. Germline CDR1 is SGDLS and CDR2 is YYNGEE. This CDR3 has 14 residues. Trimming removed 0 bases from V and 5 bases from J, with 11 bases in between. The CDR3 loop reads CASSVAGGLETQYF. CDR3 nucleotides: TGTGCCAGCAGCGTAGCTGGGGGGTTGGAGACCCAGTACTTC.

J is TRBJ2-2 and V is TRBV3-1, with 8 bases fitting TRBD1. The germline V gene has CDR1 LGHDT and CDR2 YNNKEL (reference sequence). V lost 1 base to trimming and J lost 3 bases; unmatched junction nucleotides: 4. The CDR3 length is 16 residues. The CDR3 DNA reads as TGTGCCAGCAGCCAAGTTGCAGGGGGCGACACCGGGGAGCTGTTTTTT. Residues: CASSQVAGGDTGELFF.

The chain links TRBV5-5 to TRBJ1-2, with a weak D call TRBD1 (6 bases). Germline loops: CDR1 SGHKS, CDR2 YYEKEE (reference sequence). The CDR3 contains 11 residues. Trimming removed 2 bases from V and 14 bases from J, with 13 bases in between. CDR3 nucleotide sequence: TGTGCCAGCAGCTTAGAAGGGGGGCCTACCTTC. It encodes CASSLEGGPTF.

A single count supports this clonotype. The chain links TRBV9 to TRBJ1-6; D is unclear. V gave up 5 bases and J gave up 5 bases, with 8 bases separating them. Germline V CDR1 and CDR2: SGDLS, YYNGEE. CDR3 size: 13 residues. The CDR3 region is CASRTGNNSPLHF. In nucleotides, the CDR3 is TGTGCCAGCAGAACGGGGAATAATTCACCCCTCCACTTT. The entire variable domain, with the rest obtained from reference TRBV9 and TRBJ1-6, is as follows: DSGVTQTPKHLITATGQRVTLRCSPRSGDLSVYWYQQSLDQGLQFLIQYYNGEERAKGNILERFSAQQFPDLHSELNLSSLELGDSALYFCASRTGNNSPLHFGNGTRLTVT.

V usage is TRBV5-1 and J usage is TRBJ2-7; D remains ambiguous. The germline CDR1 and CDR2 sequences are SGHRS and YFSETQ. V was clipped by 4 bases and J by 2 bases, with 7 bases between them. This CDR3 has 12 residues. CDR3 in amino acids: CASSDKTYEQYF. The CDR3 bases are TGCGCCAGCAGCGACAAGACCTACGAGCAGTACTTC.

This sequence joins TRBV10-3 and TRBJ1-5, with D possibly matching TRBD1 (6 bases). This CDR3 is built from 15 residues. V lost 10 bases, J lost 1 base, and 17 bases lay in between. CDR1 and CDR2 from the germline V gene are ENHRY and SYGVKD. The CDR3 protein is CASSSYRASNQPQHF. The CDR3 DNA is TGTGCCAGCAGCTCCTACAGGGCCAGCAATCAGCCCCAGCATTTT.

This chain connects TRBV7-2 to TRBJ1-6; D is undetermined. Germline-derived CDR1 and CDR2 are SGHTA and FQGNSA. This CDR3 spans 15 amino acids. Trimming removed 0 bases from V and 3 bases from J, with 6 bases in between. For the CDR3, the DNA is TGTGCCAGCAGCTTAGCAAGGGACTATAATTCACCCCTCCACTTT. Protein sequence: CASSLARDYNSPLHF. Complete variable domain (other parts from reference TRBV7-2 and TRBJ1-6): GAGVSQSPSNKVTEKGKDVELRCDPISGHTALYWYRQSLGQGLEFLIYFQGNSAPDKSGLPSDRFSAERTGGSVSTLTIQRTQQEDSAVYLCASSLARDYNSPLHFGNGTRLTVT.

V usage is TRBV5-1 and J usage is TRBJ2-2, with a possible D match to TRBD1 (8 bases). This CDR3 region has 15 residues. The V end lost 4 bases, the J end lost 9 bases, and 19 bases lay between the germline ends. Germline lookup yields CDR1 SGHRS and CDR2 YFSETQ. This chain's CDR3 is CASSLRTGRGRELFF. The CDR3 nucleotides read TGCGCCAGCAGCCTGAGGACAGGGAGGGGCCGGGAGCTGTTTTTT.

This clonotype was recorded a few times. CDR3 loop: CASSTADTKETQYF. The CDR3 bases are TGTGCCAGTAGTACCGCGGACACAAAAGAGACCCAGTACTTC. The rearrangement uses TRBV19 and TRBJ2-5; D is perhaps TRBD1 (5 bases). The length of the CDR3 is 14 residues. Germline CDR1 and CDR2: LNHDA and SQIVND (reference sequence). The V end lost 4 bases, the J end lost 3 bases, and 12 bases lay between the germline ends.

The chain joins TRBV9 to TRBJ1-4; D is unresolved. The CDR3 is 15 residues long. V shed 0 bases and J shed 0 bases, with 6 bases lying between them. From germline, CDR1 is SGDLS and CDR2 YYNGEE. Here the CDR3 DNA reads TGTGCCAGCAGCGTAGACCTGGCAACTAATGAAAAACTGTTTTTT. It encodes CASSVDLATNEKLFF.

J is TRBJ2-1 and V is TRBV10-3; D remains unclear. CDR1 ENHRY and CDR2 SYGVKD come from the germline V gene. The CDR3 is 16 residues long. Trimming took off 2 bases at V and 2 bases at J, with 13 bases between the two ends. In DNA, the CDR3 is TGTGCCATCAGTGAGGGAAACTTAGCCCCCTACAATGAGCAGTTCTTC. Protein: CAISEGNLAPYNEQFF.

The chain joins TRBV9 to TRBJ1-1, with D unresolved. Trimming took 4 bases from V and 0 from J, leaving 13 bases between them. This CDR3 has 15 amino acids. Germline V gene lookup returns CDR1 SGDLS and CDR2 YYNGEE. The DNA for the CDR3 is TGTGCCAGCAGCCAGTCATCCCTAATGAACACTGAAGCTTTCTTT. Its protein product is CASSQSSLMNTEAFF.

CDR3 in amino acids: CASSFEDRYNEQYF. The CDR3 DNA reads TGTGCCAGCAGCTTTGAGGACAGGTATAACGAGCAGTACTTC. The chain uses TRBV7-2 and TRBJ2-7, with 7 bases aligning to TRBD1. The CDR3 totals 14 residues. After removal of 3 bases from V and 5 bases from J, the junction contained 7 bases not matched to a gene. Germline CDR1 and CDR2: SGHTA and FQGNSA.

This chain links TRBV19 with TRBJ1-1; 9 nucleotides match TRBD1. Germline V gene data show CDR1 as LNHDA and CDR2 as SQIVND (reference sequence). CDR3 length: 13 residues. V dropped 7 bases and J dropped 1; count of bases not matched to a gene: 1. The CDR3 DNA follows: TGTGCCAGTAACAGGGGGCCGAACACTGAAGCTTTCTTT. This encodes CASNRGPNTEAFF. Using reference TRBV19 and TRBJ1-1 for the parts outside the CDR3, the full variable domain is DGGITQSPKYLFRKEGQNVTLSCEQNLNHDAMYWYRQDPGQGLRLIYYSQIVNDFQKGDIAEGYSVSREKKESFPLTVTSAQKNPTAFYLCASNRGPNTEAFFGQGTRLTVV.

CDR3 sequence (DNA): TGCGCCAGCGCCGAGGGACAGGGTAATGAAAAACTGTTTTTT. It translates to CASAEGQGNEKLFF. The chain is built from TRBV5-1 and TRBJ1-4; TRBD1 matches at 9 bases. The V gene end was trimmed by 7 bases and the J gene end by 4 bases; junction bases not matched to a gene: 5. Looked up from germline, CDR1 is SGHRS and CDR2 is YFSETQ. This CDR3 is built from 14 residues.

J is TRBJ2-6 and V is TRBV9; D is undetermined. Germline V CDR1 and CDR2: SGDLS, YYNGEE. The CDR3 loop spans 16 amino acids. Trimming took off 0 bases at V and 0 bases at J, with 7 bases between the two ends. The CDR3 bases are TGTGCCAGCAGCGTAGCGGGCGCCTCTGGGGCCAACGTCCTGACTTTC. This encodes CASSVAGASGANVLTF.

This clonotype was seen only a few times. This rearrangement joins TRBV7-9 to TRBJ1-1; TRBD1 matches at 8 bases. Germline V gene data show CDR1 as SEHNR and CDR2 as FQNEAQ (reference sequence). This CDR3 region has 15 residues. With 3 bases clipped from V and 3 bases from J, the junction kept 6 bases outside the gene matches. The DNA of the CDR3 is TGTGCCAGCAGCTTTGTTACAGGGGGGTACACTGAAGCTTTCTTT. It specifies CASSFVTGGYTEAFF.

This chain links TRBV29-1 with TRBJ1-1; D may be TRBD1 (5 bases). Germline V gives CDR1 SQVTM, CDR2 ANQGSEA. Trimming took off 5 bases at V and 3 bases at J, with 10 bases between the two ends. This CDR3 is 12 amino acids long. The CDR3 sequence: CSVTKGDTEAFF. The CDR3 DNA sequence: TGCAGCGTTACGAAAGGGGACACTGAAGCTTTCTTT.

This clonotype was detected many times. CDR3 DNA sequence: TGTGCCACCAGTGGGACCGGGACAGGAGCATCCGAGCAGTACTTC. It codes for CATSGTGTGASEQYF. The chain carries TRBV24-1 and TRBJ2-7; TRBD1 matches 8 bases. The V gene end was trimmed by 5 bases and the J gene end by 6 bases; junction bases not matched to a gene: 11. CDR3 size: 15 residues. The germline CDR1 and CDR2 sequences are KGHDR and SFDVKD.

This clonotype was picked up many times. CDR3 DNA: TGTGCCAGCAGTGAATGGCAGGGAAACTATGGCTACACCTTC. Translating it yields CASSEWQGNYGYTF. V and J are TRBV25-1 and TRBJ1-2; D might be TRBD1 (5 bases). This CDR3 has 14 residues. From germline, CDR1 is MGHDK and CDR2 SYGVNS. With 1 base removed from V and 2 bases from J, the gap between germline ends came to 8 bases.